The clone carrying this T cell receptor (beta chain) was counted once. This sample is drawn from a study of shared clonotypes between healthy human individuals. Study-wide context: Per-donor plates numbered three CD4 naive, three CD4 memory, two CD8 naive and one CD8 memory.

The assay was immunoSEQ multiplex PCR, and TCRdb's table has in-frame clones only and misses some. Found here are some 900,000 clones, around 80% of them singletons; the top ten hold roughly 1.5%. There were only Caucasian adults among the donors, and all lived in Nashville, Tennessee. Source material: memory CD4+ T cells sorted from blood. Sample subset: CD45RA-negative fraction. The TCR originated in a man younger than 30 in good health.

DNA of the CDR3: TGTGCCAGCAGCTTAGTTTCGTCTAACTATGGCTACACCTTC. It is translated as CASSLVSSNYGYTF. This chain connects TRBV7-2 to TRBJ1-2; the D is unclear. Germline V lookup: CDR1 SGHTA, CDR2 FQGNSA. V gave up 1 base and J gave up 0 bases, with 6 bases separating them. The CDR3 contains 14 residues.